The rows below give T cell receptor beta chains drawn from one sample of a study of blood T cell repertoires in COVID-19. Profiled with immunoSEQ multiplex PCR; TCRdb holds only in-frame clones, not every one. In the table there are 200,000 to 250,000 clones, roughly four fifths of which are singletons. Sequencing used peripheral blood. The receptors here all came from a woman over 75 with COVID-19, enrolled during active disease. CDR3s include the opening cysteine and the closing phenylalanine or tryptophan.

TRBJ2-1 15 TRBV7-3 CASSLAGTSGESWFF
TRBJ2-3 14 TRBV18 CASSPRERADTQYF
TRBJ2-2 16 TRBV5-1 CASSLSRTGNTGELFF
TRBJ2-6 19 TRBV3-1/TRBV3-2 CASSQGIVRGPEGANVLTF
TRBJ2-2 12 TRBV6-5 CASRGGPGELFF
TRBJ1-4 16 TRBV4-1 CASSQGPGTANEKLFF
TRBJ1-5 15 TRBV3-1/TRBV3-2 CASSQDGVADRPQHF
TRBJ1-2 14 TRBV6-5 CASRGWSENYGYTF
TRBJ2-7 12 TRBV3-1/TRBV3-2 CASRTGSYEQYF
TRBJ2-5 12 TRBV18 CASSQRQETQYF
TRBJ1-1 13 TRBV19 CASSPHLRTEAFF
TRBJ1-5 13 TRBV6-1 CASREDINQPQHF
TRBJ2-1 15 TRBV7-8 CASSRGQVRYNEQFF
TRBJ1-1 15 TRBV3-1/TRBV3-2 CASSQSGARYTEAFF
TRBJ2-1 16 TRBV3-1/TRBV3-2 CASSGLAGKFSHEQFF
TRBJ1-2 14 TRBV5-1 CASSLETANYGYTF
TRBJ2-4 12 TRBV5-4 CASSLERDRSMF
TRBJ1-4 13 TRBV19 CASSIGTPGKLFF
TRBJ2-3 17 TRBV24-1 CATSDRGSSANSDTQYF
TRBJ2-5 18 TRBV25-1 CASSQAEGRGSGRETQYF
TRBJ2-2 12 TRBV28 CASSRTGRGLFF
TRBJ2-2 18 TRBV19 CASSRGGLAGANTGELFF
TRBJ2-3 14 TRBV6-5 CASSRTGGGYTQYF
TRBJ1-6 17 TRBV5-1 CASSLKTGGNYNSPLHF
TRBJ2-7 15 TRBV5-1 CASSLVAGSSYEQYF
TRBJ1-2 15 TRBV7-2 CASSLALVINYGYTF
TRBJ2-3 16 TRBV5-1 CASSPRLSGTTDTQYF
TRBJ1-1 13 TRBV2 CASSDRGTTEAFF
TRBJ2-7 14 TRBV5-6 CASSYPGELYEQYF
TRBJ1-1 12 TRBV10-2 CASSEWRREAFF
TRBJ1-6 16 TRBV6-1 CASSEVGGTGNSPLHF
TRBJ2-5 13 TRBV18 CASSRGNQETQYF
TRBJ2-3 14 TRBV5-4 CASSQGGSTDTQYF
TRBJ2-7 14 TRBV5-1 CASSHGQGGHEQYF
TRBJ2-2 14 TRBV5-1 CASSFEGRTGELFF
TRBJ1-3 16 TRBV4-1 CASSQDQPRVGNTIYF
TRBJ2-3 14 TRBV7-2 CASRRDRVTDTQYF
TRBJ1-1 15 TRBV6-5 CASSDSHLRGTEAFF
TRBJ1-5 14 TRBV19 CASTRVFGDQPQHF
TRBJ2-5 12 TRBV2 CASRSDQETQYF
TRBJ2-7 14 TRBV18 CASSPGSSSYEQYF
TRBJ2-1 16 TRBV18 CASSLSGSPRANEQFF
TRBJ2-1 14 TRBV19 CASSGLAVFDEQFF
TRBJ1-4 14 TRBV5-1 CASSSDLAGEKLFF
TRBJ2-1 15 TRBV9 CASSRTSGGAGEQFF
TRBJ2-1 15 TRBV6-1 CASRPGQGAQNEQFF
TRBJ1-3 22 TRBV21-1 CASSKAGRRGRKPWGAGNTIYF
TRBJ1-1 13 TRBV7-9 CASAQQGDTEAFF
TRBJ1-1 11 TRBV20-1 CSARANTEAFF
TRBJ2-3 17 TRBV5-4 CASSRDSAQSYTDTQYF